This entry features one T cell receptor beta chain sequence. Its antigen remains unidentified. Uncontrolled infection, other autoimmune disease, pregnancy and lactation each barred patients from inclusion. This sample was taken from a study of T cells in Graves' hyperthyroidism and ophthalmopathy. Amplified TCR beta CDR3 regions came from RNA transcripts. A set of HTBI primers served as the primers for a first-round RT-PCR of the TCR CDR3. TCRdb passed the multiplex PCR reads through MiXCR, listing each CDR3 protein once. The data hold roughly 400,000 distinct CDR3 sequences, with about 25% observed a single time. Study results and caveats: Ophthalmopathy prediction by the model preceded onset by a median about 6 months. Most expanded thyroid clonotypes above 0.001 recurred in blood.

Germline V gives CDR1 MNHEY, CDR2 SVGEGT. The junction had 10 bases not matched to a gene; V was cut back by 2 bases and J by 3 bases. CDR3 length: 17 residues. The TCR was taken from a man aged 45-65 years with Graves' hyperthyroidism. The sample comprised blood. The V gene is TRBV6-2 or TRBV6-3, the J gene TRBJ2-7; 10 bases are shared with TRBD1. Written as DNA, the CDR3 is TGTGCCAGCAGTTACGCCTCGGGACAGGGGAGACTCTACGAGCAGTACTTC. Its translation is CASSYASGQGRLYEQYF.